This T cell receptor beta chain was recorded in a study of shared clonotypes between healthy human individuals. Study outcomes and limitations: What rarefaction showed was incomplete sorted-subset sequencing despite large depth. Investigators collected only blood, and repertoires in tissues likely differ.

The table came from immunoSEQ multiplex PCR; TCRdb's copy has only in-frame clones and leaves some out. The sample yields 2 million to 2.5 million clones, approximately 96% seen once. A word on this clone: Its antigen is still unknown.

All donors were Caucasian adults living in Nashville, Tennessee. V lost 5 bases, J lost 3 bases, and 2 bases lay in between. In germline, CDR1 is MNHNS, CDR2 SASEGT. The CDR3 totals 11 residues. The clonotype was recovered from a young man in good health. The V and J genes are TRBV6-1 and TRBJ1-3; D gene unclear. Source material: naive CD4+ T cells sorted from blood. Sample subset: CD45RA+ positively selected. CDR3 protein: CASSFGNTIYF. The CDR3 bases are TGTGCCAGCAGTTTTGGAAACACCATATATTTT.